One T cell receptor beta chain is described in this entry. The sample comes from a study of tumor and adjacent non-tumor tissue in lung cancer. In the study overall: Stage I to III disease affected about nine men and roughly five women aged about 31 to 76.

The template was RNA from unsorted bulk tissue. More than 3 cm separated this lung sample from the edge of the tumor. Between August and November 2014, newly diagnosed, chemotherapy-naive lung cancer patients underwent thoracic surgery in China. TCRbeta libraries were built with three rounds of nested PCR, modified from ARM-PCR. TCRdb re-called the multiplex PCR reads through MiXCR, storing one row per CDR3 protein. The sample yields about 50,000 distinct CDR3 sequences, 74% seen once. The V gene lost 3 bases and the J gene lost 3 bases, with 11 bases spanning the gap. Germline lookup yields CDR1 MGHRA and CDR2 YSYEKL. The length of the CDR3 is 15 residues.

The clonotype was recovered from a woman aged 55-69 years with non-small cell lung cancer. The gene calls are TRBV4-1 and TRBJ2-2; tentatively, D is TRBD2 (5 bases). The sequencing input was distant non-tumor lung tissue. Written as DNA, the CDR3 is TGCGCCAGCAGCCAGAGCGGCAGTGACACCGGGGAGCTGTTTTTT. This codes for CASSQSGSDTGELFF.